This passage covers 9 T cell receptor beta chains from one sample sequenced in a study of blood T cell repertoires in COVID-19. The repertoire was sequenced with immunoSEQ multiplex PCR; TCRdb's copy has only in-frame clones and lacks some. The repertoire holds roughly 250,000 clones, with approximately 79% as singletons. Sequencing input: peripheral blood. The receptor source for this set is a middle-aged woman with active or convalescent COVID-19.

The chain is built from TRBV29-1 and TRBJ1-1, with D hard to call. The CDR3 loop spans 12 amino acids. Germline V gene sequence: CDR1 SQVTM, CDR2 ANQGSEA. Trimming removed 4 bases at V and 5 bases at J, with 11 bases between. DNA of the CDR3: TGCAGCGTTGTTGGGTGGAGTACTGAAGCTTTCTTT. It codes for CSVVGWSTEAFF.

J is TRBJ2-5 and V is TRBV10-3, with 11 bases aligning to TRBD2. J gave up 1 base and V 6 bases, and 1 base lay outside the gene matches. The CDR3 has 14 amino acids. From germline, CDR1 is ENHRY and CDR2 SYGVKD. The CDR3 spells CAIRTSGAQETQYF. CDR3 nucleotide sequence: TGTGCCATCAGGACTAGCGGGGCCCAAGAGACCCAGTACTTC.

This chain joins TRBV29-1 and TRBJ2-7, with 8 bases aligning to TRBD2. V gave up 0 bases and J gave up 12 bases; unmatched junction bases: 7. The CDR3 consists of 12 residues. Germline V lookup: CDR1 SQVTM, CDR2 ANQGSEA. This chain's CDR3 is CSVEDLREGSYF. CDR3 nucleotides: TGCAGCGTTGAAGATCTTCGGGAGGGCTCGTACTTC.

This chain joins TRBV19 and TRBJ2-3; maybe TRBD2 (5 bases). Germline V CDR1 and CDR2: LNHDA, SQIVND (reference sequence). This CDR3 region has 15 residues. Trimming took off 0 bases at V and 5 bases at J, with 12 bases between the two ends. CDR3 nucleotides: TGTGCCAGTAGTATAGAGGCCCTTCGGGGAGATACGCAGTATTTT. This gives the protein CASSIEALRGDTQYF.

This clone was counted only a few times. This chain connects TRBV10-1 to TRBJ1-1; TRBD1 matches at 7 bases. Germline V CDR1 and CDR2: WNHNN, SYGVQD (reference sequence). The ends lost 3 bases at V and 2 bases at J; junction bases unmatched: 6. The CDR3 is made up of 15 amino acids. CDR3 residues: CASSENTGENTEAFF. The CDR3 nucleotides are TGCGCCAGCAGTGAAAATACAGGGGAAAACACTGAAGCTTTCTTT.

This clone was detected once. This chain joins TRBV12-5 and TRBJ2-7, with TRBD1 as a possible D gene (6 bases). The CDR3 contains 13 residues. The germline gives CDR1 LGHNT, CDR2 FRNRAP. Trimming took 5 bases from V and 0 from J, leaving 8 bases between them. The CDR3 DNA reads as TGTGCTAGTGGTCCGGACAGCTCCTACGAGCAGTACTTC. Amino acid sequence: CASGPDSSYEQYF.

This clone was recorded a few times. V usage is TRBV12-3 or TRBV12-4 and J usage is TRBJ1-1; 7 bases match TRBD1. This CDR3 contains 11 residues. V lost 6 bases, J lost 8 bases, and 3 bases stayed unmatched. For the CDR3, the DNA is TGTGCCAGCAGCTTGACAGGGGAAGCTTTCTTT. This sequence encodes CASSLTGEAFF.

There are a few counts of this clone. The rearrangement uses TRBV2 and TRBJ2-5, with D possibly matching TRBD1 (6 bases). The germline CDR1 and CDR2 sequences are SNHLY and FYNNEI. CDR3 length: 14 amino acids. Trimming removed 4 bases at V and 4 bases at J, with 13 bases between. CDR3 residues: CASSGQVRRETQYF. CDR3 nucleotides: TGTGCCAGCAGTGGACAGGTCCGAAGAGAGACCCAGTACTTC. Full variable domain (rest looked up from reference TRBV2 and TRBJ2-5): EPEVTQTPSHQVTQMGQEVILRCVPISNHLYFYWYRQILGQKVEFLVSFYNNEISEKSEIFDDQFSVERPDGSNFTLKIRSTKLEDSAMYFCASSGQVRRETQYFGPGTRLLVL.

The rearrangement joins TRBV12-3 or TRBV12-4 to TRBJ2-7; D possibly corresponds to TRBD1 (6 bases). Trimming took 3 bases from V and 3 from J, leaving 9 bases between them. The CDR3 runs 13 residues. Written as DNA, the CDR3 is TGTGCCAGCAGTTTCGGGGACAACTACGAGCAGTACGTC. The encoded protein is CASSFGDNYEQYV.